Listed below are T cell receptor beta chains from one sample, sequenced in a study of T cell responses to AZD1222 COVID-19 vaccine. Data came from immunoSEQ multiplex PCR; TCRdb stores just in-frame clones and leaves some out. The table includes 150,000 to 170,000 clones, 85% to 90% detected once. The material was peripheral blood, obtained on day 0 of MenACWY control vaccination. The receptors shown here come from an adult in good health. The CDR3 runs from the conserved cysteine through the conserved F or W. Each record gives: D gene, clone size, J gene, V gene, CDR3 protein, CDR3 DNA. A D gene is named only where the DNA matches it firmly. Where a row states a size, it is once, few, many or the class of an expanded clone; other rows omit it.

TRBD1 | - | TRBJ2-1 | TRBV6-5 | CASVTGQGIYNEQFF | TGTGCCAGTGTAACCGGACAGGGGATATACAATGAGCAGTTCTTC
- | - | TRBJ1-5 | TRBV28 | CASSRRYQPQHF | TGTGCCAGCAGTAGGCGTTATCAGCCCCAGCATTTT
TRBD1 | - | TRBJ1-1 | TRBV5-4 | CASRINRGRTEAFF | TGTGCCAGCAGGATAAACAGGGGGCGAACTGAAGCTTTCTTT
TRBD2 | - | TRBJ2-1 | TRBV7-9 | CASRSWAGDDYNEQFF | TGTGCCAGCAGGTCGTGGGCGGGGGATGACTACAATGAGCAGTTCTTC
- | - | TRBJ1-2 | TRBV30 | CAWSEWAGYTF | TGTGCCTGGAGTGAGTGGGCTGGCTACACCTTC
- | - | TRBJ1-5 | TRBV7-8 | CASSLDMGGQPQHF | TGTGCCAGCAGCTTAGATATGGGTGGTCAGCCCCAGCATTTT
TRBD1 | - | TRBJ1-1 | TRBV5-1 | CASSWRQGNTEAFF | TGCGCCAGCAGCTGGAGACAGGGGAACACTGAAGCTTTCTTT
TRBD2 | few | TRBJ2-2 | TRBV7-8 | CASSLAGLAGDPGELFF | TGTGCCAGCAGCTTAGCGGGACTAGCGGGAGACCCCGGGGAGCTGTTTTTT
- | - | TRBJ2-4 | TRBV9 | CASSVDSFDIQYF | TGTGCCAGCAGCGTAGATAGTTTCGACATTCAGTACTTC
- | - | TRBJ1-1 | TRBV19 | CASSLRGRNTETFF | TGTGCCAGTAGTCTTCGGGGGCGGAACACTGAAACTTTCTTT
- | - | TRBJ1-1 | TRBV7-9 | CASSLQEGTEAFF | TGTGCCAGCAGCCTTCAAGAAGGGACTGAAGCTTTCTTT
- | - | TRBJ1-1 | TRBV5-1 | CASSLDRPNTEAFF | TGCGCCAGCAGCTTGGACAGGCCGAACACTGAAGCTTTCTTT
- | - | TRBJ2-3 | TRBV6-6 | CSIADPASTDTQYF | TGTTCCATTGCAGACCCGGCTAGCACAGATACGCAGTATTTT
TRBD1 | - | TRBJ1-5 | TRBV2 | CASKEEGASNQPQHF | TGTGCCAGCAAGGAAGAGGGGGCCAGCAATCAGCCCCAGCATTTT
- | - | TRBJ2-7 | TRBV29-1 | CSVVKAMGLSYEQYF | TGCAGCGTTGTTAAGGCTATGGGGTTATCGTACGAGCAGTACTTC
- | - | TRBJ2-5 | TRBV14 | CASSQGGLTPETQYF | TGTGCCAGCAGCCAAGGAGGACTGACCCCAGAGACCCAGTACTTC
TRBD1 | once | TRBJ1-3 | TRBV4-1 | CASSHLQGGSGNTIYF | TGCGCCAGCAGCCACCTACAGGGGGGCTCTGGAAACACCATATATTTT
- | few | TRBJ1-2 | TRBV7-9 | CASSFDSNYGYTF | TGTGCCAGCAGCTTCGACAGTAACTATGGCTACACCTTC
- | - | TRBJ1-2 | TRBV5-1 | CASSLEENYGYTF | TGCGCCAGCAGCTTGGAGGAGAACTATGGCTACACCTTC
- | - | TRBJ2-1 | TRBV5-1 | CASSSTGSSYNEQFF | TGCGCCAGCAGCTCAACAGGGAGCTCCTACAATGAGCAGTTCTTC
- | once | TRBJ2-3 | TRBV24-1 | CATSDAASTDTQYF | TGTGCCACCAGTGATGCCGCTAGCACAGATACGCAGTATTTT
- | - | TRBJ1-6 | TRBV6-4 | CASSEKLGDSPLHF | TGTGCCAGCAGTGAAAAGCTAGGGGATTCACCCCTCCACTTT
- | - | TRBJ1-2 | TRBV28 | CASSLPSGAGYGYTF | TGTGCCAGCAGTTTACCGTCGGGGGCCGGTTATGGCTACACCTTC
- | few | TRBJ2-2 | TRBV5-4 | CASSVGGSTGELFF | TGTGCCAGCAGCGTCGGTGGCAGCACCGGGGAGCTGTTTTTT
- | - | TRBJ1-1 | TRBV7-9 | CASSLIGDTEAFF | TGTGCCAGCAGCTTAATAGGGGACACTGAAGCTTTCTTT
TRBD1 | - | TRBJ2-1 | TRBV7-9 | CASTGGQGVYNEQFF | TGTGCCAGCACAGGGGGACAGGGGGTCTACAATGAGCAGTTCTTC
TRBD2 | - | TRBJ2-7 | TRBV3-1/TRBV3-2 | CASSQALVGTSGRGEQYF | TGTGCCAGCAGCCAAGCCCTCGTCGGGACTAGCGGGAGGGGCGAGCAGTACTTC
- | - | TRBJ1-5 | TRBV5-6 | CASSWKQVEPQHF | TGTGCCAGCAGCTGGAAGCAAGTCGAGCCCCAGCATTTT
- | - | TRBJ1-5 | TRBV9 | CASDGGGGQPQHF | TGTGCCAGCGATGGAGGGGGAGGGCAGCCCCAGCATTTT
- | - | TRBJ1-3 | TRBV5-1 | CASRTSSSGNTIYF | TGCGCCAGCCGGACATCGAGCTCTGGAAACACCATATATTTT
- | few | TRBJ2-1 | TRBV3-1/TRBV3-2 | CASSQDWEWGDGEQFF | TGTGCCAGCAGCCAAGATTGGGAGTGGGGGGACGGAGAGCAGTTCTTC
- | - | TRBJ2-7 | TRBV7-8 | CASSAFIGDRIYEQYF | TGTGCCAGCAGCGCCTTCATTGGTGACAGGATCTACGAGCAGTACTTC
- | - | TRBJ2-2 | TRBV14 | CASSQAGGNTGELFF | TGTGCCAGCAGCCAAGCAGGAGGGAACACCGGGGAGCTGTTTTTT
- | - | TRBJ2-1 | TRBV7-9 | CASSPPLYSDEQFF | TGTGCCAGCAGCCCCCCCCTCTATAGCGATGAGCAGTTCTTC
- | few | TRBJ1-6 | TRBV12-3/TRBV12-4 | CASSPRDGATLHF | TGTGCCAGCAGTCCCCGGGACGGGGCCACGCTCCACTTT
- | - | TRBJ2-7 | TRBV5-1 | CASSLSGAAGEQYF | TGCGCCAGCAGCTTATCAGGGGCCGCCGGGGAGCAGTACTTC
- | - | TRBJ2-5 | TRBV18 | CASSPRGGEETQYF | TGTGCCAGCTCACCAAGGGGGGGCGAGGAGACCCAGTACTTC
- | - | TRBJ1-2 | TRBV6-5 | CASSPTGASYTF | TGTGCCAGCAGCCCCACCGGGGCTAGTTACACCTTC
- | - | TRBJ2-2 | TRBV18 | CASSPTVGELFF | TGTGCCAGCTCCCCAACCGTAGGGGAGCTGTTTTTT
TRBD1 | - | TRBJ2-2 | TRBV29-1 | CSADRGFTGELFF | TGCAGCGCTGACAGGGGGTTCACCGGGGAGCTGTTTTTT
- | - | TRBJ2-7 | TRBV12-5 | CASGPGVRTTYEQYF | TGTGCTAGTGGCCCTGGGGTTCGTACTACCTACGAGCAGTACTTC